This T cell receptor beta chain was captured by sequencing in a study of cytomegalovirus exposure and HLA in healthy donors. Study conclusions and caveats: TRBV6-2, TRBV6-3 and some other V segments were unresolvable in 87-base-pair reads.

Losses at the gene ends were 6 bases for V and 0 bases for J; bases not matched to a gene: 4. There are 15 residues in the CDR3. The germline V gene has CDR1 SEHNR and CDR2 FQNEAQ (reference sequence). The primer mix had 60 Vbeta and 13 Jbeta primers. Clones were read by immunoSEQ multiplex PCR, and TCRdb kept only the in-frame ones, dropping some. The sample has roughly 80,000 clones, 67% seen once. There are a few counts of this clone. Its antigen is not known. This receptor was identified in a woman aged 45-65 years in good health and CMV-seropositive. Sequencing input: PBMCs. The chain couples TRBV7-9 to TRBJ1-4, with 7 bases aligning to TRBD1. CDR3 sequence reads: CASRDGTATNEKLFF. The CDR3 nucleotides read TGTGCCAGCAGAGACGGGACAGCAACTAATGAAAAACTGTTTTTT.